This T cell receptor beta chain was retrieved from a study of T cells after posttransplantation cyclophosphamide. General study findings and limits: Later blood repertoires were often dominated by clones from the donor CD8+ memory compartment. TRB clonality was highly associated with recipient CMV seropositivity and reactivation.

TCRdb's copy holds only in-frame clones and misses some; the assay was immunoSEQ multiplex PCR. Observed are 40,000 to 45,000 clones, no singletons, with the top ten taking more than 2%. This related bone marrow graft donor gave peripheral blood on the day of marrow donation. This clone was picked up a small number of times. Its antigen is as yet unknown. The germline V gene encodes CDR1 MNHEY and CDR2 SVGAGI. The CDR3 runs to 13 residues. Trimming took 2 bases from V and 11 from J; bases not matched to a gene: 9. V gene TRBV6-5 combines with J gene TRBJ2-7, with 7 bases lining up with TRBD1. Sequences were obtained from PBMCs. This sequence originates from a man aged 40-55 years in good health, CMV-negative, and a related stem cell transplant donor. In DNA form, the CDR3 reads TGTGCCAGCAGTTACCCGGGACAGTCGAGGGAGTACTTC. This translates into CASSYPGQSREYF.